This entry lists 31 T cell receptor beta chains sequenced from one sample in a study of T cells in narcolepsy. Some clones are missing from TCRdb's copy, which holds only in-frame ones; the method was immunoSEQ multiplex PCR. The table shows 27,000 or so clones, with more than 75% occurring only once. The sequenced sample consisted of CD45RA- memory CD4+ T cells from PBMCs. Every receptor here comes from a human donor with narcolepsy.

The chain joins TRBV28 to TRBJ2-2; D is undetermined. The V and J ends lost 6 bases and 8 bases respectively, with 13 bases between them. Germline values: CDR1 MDHEN, CDR2 SYDVKM. This CDR3 has 13 residues. CDR3 DNA sequence: TGTGCCAGCAGCCCCCCGGTCCCGGGGGAGCTGTTTTTT. Its protein is CASSPPVPGELFF.

J is TRBJ1-5 and V is TRBV19, with 11 bases that match TRBD1. The CDR3 is 16 residues long. V gave up 5 bases and J gave up 2 bases; unmatched junction bases: 5. Germline V lookup: CDR1 LNHDA, CDR2 SQIVND (reference sequence). The CDR3 protein is CASSDPGQGGNQPQHF. CDR3 in DNA: TGTGCCAGTAGTGACCCGGGACAGGGGGGCAATCAGCCCCAGCATTTT.

The chain has TRBV14 and TRBJ2-7, with no clear D. This CDR3 is built from 15 residues. Germline CDR1 SGHDN, CDR2 FVKESK. V dropped 0 bases and J dropped 0 bases, with 9 bases sitting between them. For the CDR3, the DNA is TGTGCCAGCAGCCAAGACCCGGCGAGCTCCTACGAGCAGTACTTC. This translates into CASSQDPASSYEQYF. Supplemented by reference TRBV14 and TRBJ2-7, the full variable domain reads EAGVTQFPSHSVIEKGQTVTLRCDPISGHDNLYWYRRVMGKEIKFLLHFVKESKQDESGMPNNRFLAERTGGTYSTLKVQPAELEDSGVYFCASSQDPASSYEQYFGPGTRLTVT.

As concerns this clone: The same CDR3 can be traced to other DNA sequences in this sample. The gene calls are TRBV5-5 and TRBJ1-2, with a weak D call TRBD1 (6 bases). The V gene lost 4 bases and the J gene lost 8 bases, with 18 bases spanning the gap. Germline V gene sequence: CDR1 SGHKS, CDR2 YYEKEE (reference sequence). The CDR3 has 14 amino acids. CDR3 sequence reads: CASSIDQGKGGYTF. For the CDR3, the DNA is TGTGCCAGCAGCATCGACCAGGGGAAAGGCGGCTACACCTTC. The variable domain in full, with the rest retrieved from reference TRBV5-5 and TRBJ1-2, is DAGVTQSPTHLIKTRGQQVTLRCSPISGHKSVSWYQQVLGQGPQFIFQYYEKEERGRGNFPDRFSARQFPNYSSELNVNALLLGDSALYLCASSIDQGKGGYTFGSGTRLTVV.

The rearrangement links TRBV4-2 to TRBJ2-2; 10 nucleotides match TRBD2. Trimming cost V 1 base and J 4 bases; bases outside gene matches: 6. The CDR3 contains 17 residues. Germline CDR1 is LGHNA and CDR2 is YNFKEQ. The CDR3 region has the DNA TGTGCCAGCAGCCAAGTTAGCGGGGGGAGTCGCACCGGGGAGCTGTTTTTT. This translates into CASSQVSGGSRTGELFF.

With regard to this clone: Other DNA sequences in this specimen translate into the identical CDR3. V is TRBV7-2 and J is TRBJ2-5; D is unresolved. The V end lost 2 bases, the J end lost 2 bases, and 9 bases lay between the germline ends. The CDR3 runs to 14 residues. CDR1 is SGHTA, CDR2 FQGNSA, per germline. CDR3 coding DNA: TGTGCCAGCAGCTTAATACGAACACAAGAGACCCAGTACTTC. Its protein product is CASSLIRTQETQYF. Full variable domain (missing parts from reference TRBV7-2 and TRBJ2-5): GAGVSQSPSNKVTEKGKDVELRCDPISGHTALYWYRQSLGQGLEFLIYFQGNSAPDKSGLPSDRFSAERTGGSVSTLTIQRTQQEDSAVYLCASSLIRTQETQYFGPGTRLLVL.

The chain uses TRBV14 and TRBJ1-1; no firm D call. This CDR3 is built from 15 residues. V was shortened by 1 base and J by 1 base, with 10 bases between the two germline ends. Germline V lookup: CDR1 SGHDN, CDR2 FVKESK. CDR3 in amino acids: CASSQGYHSNTEAFF. The DNA for the CDR3 is TGTGCCAGCAGCCAAGGATATCACTCGAACACTGAAGCTTTCTTT.

This clone was seen just once. V usage is TRBV29-1 and J usage is TRBJ1-4, with unresolved D. The V end was cut by 4 bases, the J end by 7 bases, with 13 bases between. The CDR3 length is 13 residues. Per the germline V gene, CDR1 is SQVTM and CDR2 is ANQGSEA. DNA for the CDR3: TGCAGCGTTGTACCGGGAGTAGGTGAAAAACTGTTTTTT. Protein product: CSVVPGVGEKLFF.

The chain links TRBV5-1 to TRBJ1-1; 9 bases are a match to TRBD1. Losses at the gene ends were 4 bases for V and 5 bases for J; bases not matched to a gene: 3. The CDR3 spans 13 residues. Germline V CDR1 and CDR2: SGHRS, YFSETQ. CDR3 DNA: TGCGCCAGCAGCAATGGACAGGGGACTGAAGCTTTCTTT. Its translation: CASSNGQGTEAFF.

The chain combines TRBV4-1 with TRBJ2-1, with D perhaps matching TRBD2 (6 bases). Germline V gene lookup returns CDR1 MGHRA and CDR2 YSYEKL. The CDR3 sequence is 16 residues long. V was pared by 0 bases and J by 7 bases, with 16 bases between. CDR3 protein: CASSQEGRPVVNEQFF. The CDR3 DNA sequence: TGCGCCAGCAGCCAAGAGGGGAGGCCTGTCGTGAATGAGCAGTTCTTC.

The chain carries TRBV6-1 and TRBJ1-5; D might be TRBD1 (5 bases). V lost 11 bases, J lost 4 bases, and 15 bases lay in between. The length of the CDR3 is 13 residues. CDR1 is MNHNS, CDR2 SASEGT, per germline. The CDR3 DNA reads as TGTGCCGGGAGACGGGACGGGAATCAGCCCCAGCATTTT. Translation: CAGRRDGNQPQHF.

This chain joins TRBV15 and TRBJ2-1, with TRBD1 matching over 12 bases. The CDR3 is made up of 16 amino acids. Germline assignment: CDR1 LNHNV and CDR2 YYDKDF (reference sequence). Unmatched junction bases numbered 5, after V lost 1 base and J lost 7 bases. The CDR3 DNA reads as TGTGCCACCAGCAGAGGAACGGGACAGGGGGCGAATGAGCAGTTCTTC. Translated: CATSRGTGQGANEQFF.

This chain uses TRBV6-4 with TRBJ2-1; D not certain. The CDR3 extends over 11 amino acids. In germline, CDR1 is MRHNA, CDR2 SNTAGT. V was clipped by 6 bases and J by 5 bases, with 5 bases between them. Here the CDR3 DNA reads TGTGCCAGCAGCAATCACAATGAGCAGTTCTTC. Residues: CASSNHNEQFF.

The chain recombines TRBV18 with TRBJ1-2; D ambiguous. This CDR3 has 15 residues. CDR1 KGHSH and CDR2 LQKENI come from the germline V gene. The germline V and J ends were trimmed by 2 bases and 0 bases, with 10 bases remaining between them. CDR3 nucleotide sequence: TGTGCCAGCTCACCAACTGCAGTGACTAACTATGGCTACACCTTC. It codes for CASSPTAVTNYGYTF. Complete variable domain (other parts from reference TRBV18 and TRBJ1-2): NAGVMQNPRHLVRRRGQEARLRCSPMKGHSHVYWYRQLPEEGLKFMVYLQKENIIDESGMPKERFSAEFPKEGPSILRIQQVVRGDSAAYFCASSPTAVTNYGYTFGSGTRLTVV.

This clone was observed a few times. This chain's CDR3 is CASSVTGAGGQPQHF. DNA for the CDR3: TGTGCCAGCAGTGTTACAGGGGCAGGTGGTCAGCCCCAGCATTTT. The chain uses TRBV2 and TRBJ1-5, with 7 nucleotides matching TRBD1. From germline, CDR1 is SNHLY and CDR2 FYNNEI. There are 15 residues in the CDR3. The V gene end was trimmed by 4 bases and the J gene end by 6 bases; junction bases not matched to a gene: 9.

The genes are TRBV5-4 and TRBJ2-7; 7 bases map to TRBD1. The CDR3 runs to 13 residues. Germline values: CDR1 SGHNT, CDR2 YYREEE (reference sequence). V dropped 4 bases and J dropped 4; count of bases not matched to a gene: 5. CDR3: CASSPGGDYEQYF. CDR3 DNA: TGTGCCAGCAGCCCAGGGGGAGATTACGAGCAGTACTTC. Combining the CDR3 with reference TRBV5-4 and TRBJ2-7 gives the whole variable domain ETGVTQSPTHLIKTRGQQVTLRCSSQSGHNTVSWYQQALGQGPQFIFQYYREEENGRGNFPPRFSGLQFPNYSSELNVNALELDDSALYLCASSPGGDYEQYFGPGTRLTVT.

In DNA form, the CDR3 reads TGTGCCAGCTCACCACCGTCCTGGCAAGGCTACACCTTC. Translated, it gives CASSPPSWQGYTF. This chain connects TRBV18 to TRBJ1-2; D remains ambiguous. Germline lookup yields CDR1 KGHSH and CDR2 LQKENI. V lost 0 bases and J lost 8, with 10 bases in between. This CDR3 is 13 amino acids long.

The chain employs TRBV11-1 and TRBJ1-1; no firm D call. With 3 bases removed from V and 1 base from J, the gap between germline ends came to 12 bases. CDR1 is SGHAT, CDR2 FQDESV, per germline (reference sequence). CDR3 length equals 15 residues. The CDR3 region is CASSFGLERNTEAFF. In DNA, the CDR3 is TGTGCCAGCAGCTTCGGTCTTGAGAGGAACACTGAAGCTTTCTTT. Full variable domain (remainder filled in from reference TRBV11-1 and TRBJ1-1): EAEVAQSPRYKITEKSQAVAFWCDPISGHATLYWYRQILGQGPELLVQFQDESVVDDSQLPKDRFSAERLKGVDSTLKIQPAELGDSAMYLCASSFGLERNTEAFFGQGTRLTVV.

This chain uses TRBV10-1 with TRBJ1-4; D uncertain. From germline, CDR1 is WNHNN and CDR2 SYGVQD (reference sequence). The length of the CDR3 is 15 residues. The V end was cut by 8 bases, the J end by 0 bases, with 13 bases between. As DNA, the CDR3 is TGCGCCAGCGGGCCGGGAAGCGCAACTAATGAAAAACTGTTTTTT. Residues: CASGPGSATNEKLFF.

The J gene is TRBJ2-2, the V gene TRBV5-1; D is perhaps TRBD1 or TRBD2 (5 bases each). In germline, CDR1 is SGHRS, CDR2 YFSETQ. The CDR3 length is 15 residues. With 3 bases removed from V and 3 bases from J, the gap between germline ends came to 12 bases. The CDR3 loop is CASSWKEGYTGELFF. The CDR3 coding sequence is TGCGCCAGCAGCTGGAAAGAGGGGTACACCGGGGAGCTGTTTTTT.

The V call is TRBV23-1, the J call TRBJ1-2; weak D call: TRBD1 (5 bases). TRBV23-1 counts as an open reading frame of uncertain function. CDR3 length: 13 amino acids. Trimming stripped 4 bases from V and 8 bases from J, with 14 bases between. The CDR3 bases are TGCGCCAGCAGTCCCGGGGTCAGGGAGGGCTACACCTTC. Its translation: CASSPGVREGYTF.

The rearrangement links TRBV5-6 to TRBJ2-7; TRBD1 is a possible D gene (6 bases). The CDR3 length is 18 residues. The V end was cut by 1 base, the J end by 4 bases, with 24 bases between. Per the germline V gene, CDR1 is SGHDT and CDR2 is YYEEEE. As DNA, the CDR3 is TGTGCCAGCAGCTTGTGGGCTCCGTCCGGGGACACACAATACGAGCAGTACTTC. Its translation is CASSLWAPSGDTQYEQYF.

The genes are TRBV5-1 and TRBJ1-1; 9 positions match TRBD1. The CDR3 is 15 amino acids. Germline V CDR1 and CDR2: SGHRS, YFSETQ. Trimming at V came to 4 bases and at J to 0 bases, leaving 4 bases not matched to a gene. CDR3 sequence reads: CASSTGQGMNTEAFF. DNA for the CDR3: TGCGCCAGCAGCACCGGACAGGGGATGAACACTGAAGCTTTCTTT.

This clone was seen only a few times. This sequence joins TRBV6-1 and TRBJ2-7, with TRBD1 identical over 9 bases. J was trimmed by 2 bases and V by 7 bases; bases with no gene match: 3. The CDR3 totals 13 residues. Germline CDR1 is MNHNS and CDR2 is SASEGT. CDR3 sequence reads: CASKRTGAYEQYF. The CDR3 DNA reads as TGTGCCAGCAAACGGACAGGGGCCTACGAGCAGTACTTC.

This chain joins TRBV11-2 and TRBJ1-3; unclear D gene. Per the germline V gene, CDR1 is SGHAT and CDR2 is FQNNGV. The CDR3 extends over 13 amino acids. The V gene lost 1 base and the J gene lost 7 bases, with 8 bases spanning the gap. CDR3 DNA sequence: TGTGCCAGCAGCTTAGTTATAGGGAACACCATATATTTT. This encodes CASSLVIGNTIYF.

The CDR3: CASSEWVGGSQHF. The CDR3 coding sequence is TGTGCCAGCAGTGAATGGGTTGGGGGGTCCCAGCATTTT. This chain links TRBV25-1 with TRBJ1-5, with D possibly matching TRBD1 (5 bases). The CDR3 has 13 amino acids. Trimming shortened V by 1 base and J by 11 bases, and 12 bases separated the two germline ends. Looked up from germline, CDR1 is MGHDK and CDR2 is SYGVNS.

This rearrangement joins TRBV11-2 to TRBJ2-2, with 8 bases aligning to TRBD2. The germline V gene has CDR1 SGHAT and CDR2 FQNNGV. V shed 3 bases, J shed 4 bases, and the junction held 4 bases outside the gene matches. This CDR3 has 15 amino acids. The CDR3 reads CASSFAGGSTGELFF. CDR3 nucleotides: TGTGCCAGCAGCTTTGCGGGGGGCAGCACCGGGGAGCTGTTTTTT.

The chain couples TRBV5-4 to TRBJ1-6; D remains unclear. There are 12 residues in the CDR3. V was pared by 3 bases and J by 7 bases, with 5 bases between. CDR1 is SGHNT and CDR2 is YYREEE in the germline V gene (reference sequence). The CDR3 is CASSSDNSPLHF. CDR3 DNA: TGTGCCAGCAGCTCAGACAATTCACCCCTCCACTTT.

The rearrangement joins TRBV5-1 to TRBJ2-1, with a possible D match to TRBD1 (5 bases). Germline assignment: CDR1 SGHRS and CDR2 YFSETQ. V dropped 1 base and J dropped 7 bases, with 15 bases sitting between them. This CDR3 spans 15 amino acids. CDR3 in DNA: TGCGCCAGCAGCTTGAATCGAGCAGGGTTGAATGAGCAGTTCTTC. This gives the protein CASSLNRAGLNEQFF.

This clone was counted a few times. In the same sample, other DNA sequences code for this CDR3. The chain employs TRBV5-1 and TRBJ1-1, with D possibly matching TRBD1 (5 bases). The CDR3 extends over 13 amino acids. V was trimmed by 4 bases and J by 4 bases, leaving 11 bases between them. Germline CDR1 is SGHRS and CDR2 is YFSETQ. As DNA, the CDR3 is TGCGCCAGCAGCCCGGCGGGGGTCACTGAAGCTTTCTTT. It specifies CASSPAGVTEAFF. The full variable domain, in which reference TRBV5-1 and TRBJ1-1 provide the parts outside the CDR3, is KAGVTQTPRYLIKTRGQQVTLSCSPISGHRSVSWYQQTPGQGLQFLFEYFSETQRNKGNFPGRFSGRQFSNSRSEMNVSTLELGDSALYLCASSPAGVTEAFFGQGTRLTVV.

The rearrangement joins TRBV19 to TRBJ2-5; 9 bases agree with TRBD1. CDR1 and CDR2 from the germline V gene are LNHDA and SQIVND (reference sequence). The CDR3 spans 14 residues. The junction had 3 bases not matched to a gene; V was cut back by 5 bases and J by 2 bases. The CDR3 reads CASSSTGGQETQYF. In DNA, the CDR3 is TGTGCCAGTAGTTCGACAGGGGGACAAGAGACCCAGTACTTC.